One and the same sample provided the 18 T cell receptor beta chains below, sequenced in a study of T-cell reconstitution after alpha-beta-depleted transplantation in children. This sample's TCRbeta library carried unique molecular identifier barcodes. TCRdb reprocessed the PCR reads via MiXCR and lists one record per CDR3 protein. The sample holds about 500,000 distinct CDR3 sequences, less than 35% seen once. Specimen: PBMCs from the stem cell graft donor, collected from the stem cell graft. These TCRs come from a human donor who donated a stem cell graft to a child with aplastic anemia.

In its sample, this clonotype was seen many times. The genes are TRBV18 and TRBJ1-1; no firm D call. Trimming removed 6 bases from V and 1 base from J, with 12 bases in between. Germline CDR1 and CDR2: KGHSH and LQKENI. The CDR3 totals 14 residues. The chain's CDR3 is CASSLGRTNTEAFF. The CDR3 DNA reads TGTGCCAGCTCCCTTGGACGGACGAACACTGAAGCTTTCTTT.

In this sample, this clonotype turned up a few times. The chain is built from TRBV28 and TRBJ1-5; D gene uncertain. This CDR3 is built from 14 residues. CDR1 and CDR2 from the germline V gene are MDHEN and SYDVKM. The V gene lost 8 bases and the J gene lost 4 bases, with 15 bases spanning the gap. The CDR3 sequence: CASSLGRENQPQHF. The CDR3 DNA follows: TGTGCCAGCTCCCTGGGGAGGGAAAATCAGCCCCAGCATTTT.

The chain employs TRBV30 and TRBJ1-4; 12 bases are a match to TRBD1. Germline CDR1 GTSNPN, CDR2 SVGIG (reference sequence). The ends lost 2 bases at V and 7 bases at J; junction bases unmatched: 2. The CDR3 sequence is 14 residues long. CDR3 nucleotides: TGTGCCTGGAGTTGGGACAGGGGGCGTGAAAAACTGTTTTTT. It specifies CAWSWDRGREKLFF.

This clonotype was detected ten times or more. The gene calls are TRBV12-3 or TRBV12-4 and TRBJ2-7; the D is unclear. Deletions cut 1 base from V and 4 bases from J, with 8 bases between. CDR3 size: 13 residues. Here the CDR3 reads CASSLERRYEQYF. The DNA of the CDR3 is TGTGCCAGCAGTTTAGAGAGGCGGTACGAGCAGTACTTC.

The CDR3 DNA reads as TGCGCCAGCAGCGGGGATCTATTAAGGCAGCCTGGTGGCTACACCTTC. Its protein product is CASSGDLLRQPGGYTF. V and J are TRBV5-1 and TRBJ1-2, with D uncertain. Per the germline V gene, CDR1 is SGHRS and CDR2 is YFSETQ. V lost 4 bases and J lost 7, with 23 bases in between. The CDR3 consists of 16 residues.

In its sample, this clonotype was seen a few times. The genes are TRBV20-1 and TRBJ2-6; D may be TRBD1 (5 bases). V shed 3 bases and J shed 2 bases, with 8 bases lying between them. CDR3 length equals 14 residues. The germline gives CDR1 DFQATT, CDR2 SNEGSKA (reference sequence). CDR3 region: CSASQGTGANVLTF. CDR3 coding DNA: TGCAGTGCTAGCCAGGGTACTGGGGCCAACGTCCTGACTTTC.

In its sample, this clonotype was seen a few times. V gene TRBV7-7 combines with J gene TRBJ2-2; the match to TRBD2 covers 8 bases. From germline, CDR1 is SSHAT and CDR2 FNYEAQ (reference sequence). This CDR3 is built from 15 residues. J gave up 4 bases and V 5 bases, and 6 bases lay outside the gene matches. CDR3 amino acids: CASSPVAGGTGELFF. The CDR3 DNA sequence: TGTGCCAGCAGCCCGGTCGCGGGAGGCACCGGGGAGCTGTTTTTT.

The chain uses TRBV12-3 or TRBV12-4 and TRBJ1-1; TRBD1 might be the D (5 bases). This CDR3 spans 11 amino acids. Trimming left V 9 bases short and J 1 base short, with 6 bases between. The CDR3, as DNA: TGTGCCAGTCAGGGGAACACTGAAGCTTTCTTT. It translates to CASQGNTEAFF.

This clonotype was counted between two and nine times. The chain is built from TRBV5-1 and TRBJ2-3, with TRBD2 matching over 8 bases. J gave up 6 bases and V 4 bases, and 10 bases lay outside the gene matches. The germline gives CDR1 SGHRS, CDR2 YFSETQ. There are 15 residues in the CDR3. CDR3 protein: CASSPTGGPGDTQYF. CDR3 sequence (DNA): TGCGCCAGCAGCCCCACGGGAGGGCCAGGCGATACGCAGTATTTT.

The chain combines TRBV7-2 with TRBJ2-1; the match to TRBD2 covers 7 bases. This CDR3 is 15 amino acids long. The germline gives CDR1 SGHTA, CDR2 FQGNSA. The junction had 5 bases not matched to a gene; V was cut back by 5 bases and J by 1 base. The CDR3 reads CASSVPGLSYNEQFF. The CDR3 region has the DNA TGTGCCAGCAGCGTACCGGGACTATCCTACAATGAGCAGTTCTTC.

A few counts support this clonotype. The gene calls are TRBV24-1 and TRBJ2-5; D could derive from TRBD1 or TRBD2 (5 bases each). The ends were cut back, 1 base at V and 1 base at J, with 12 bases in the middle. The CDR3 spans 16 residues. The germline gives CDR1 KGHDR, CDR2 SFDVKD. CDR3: CATSDLEGPSQETQYF. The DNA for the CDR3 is TGTGCCACCAGTGATTTAGAGGGGCCATCCCAAGAGACCCAGTACTTC.

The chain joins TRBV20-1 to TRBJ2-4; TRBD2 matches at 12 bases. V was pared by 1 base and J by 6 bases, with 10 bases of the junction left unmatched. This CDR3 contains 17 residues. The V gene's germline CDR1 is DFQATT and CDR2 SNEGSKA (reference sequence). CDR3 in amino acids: CSARGILAGGGGNIQYF. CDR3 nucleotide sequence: TGCAGTGCTAGAGGTATACTAGCGGGAGGTGGAGGAAACATTCAGTACTTC.

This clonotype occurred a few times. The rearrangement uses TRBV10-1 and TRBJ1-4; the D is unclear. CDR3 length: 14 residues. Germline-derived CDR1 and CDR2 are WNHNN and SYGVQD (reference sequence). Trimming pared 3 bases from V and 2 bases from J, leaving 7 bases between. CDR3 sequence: CASSDGSTNEKLFF. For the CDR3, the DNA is TGCGCCAGCAGTGACGGGTCGACTAATGAAAAACTGTTTTTT.

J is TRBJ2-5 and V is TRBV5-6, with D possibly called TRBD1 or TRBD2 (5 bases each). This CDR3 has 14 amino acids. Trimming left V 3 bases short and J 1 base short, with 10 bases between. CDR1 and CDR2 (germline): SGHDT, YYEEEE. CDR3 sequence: CASSSGPRQETQYF. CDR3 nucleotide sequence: TGTGCCAGCAGCTCGGGACCGCGCCAAGAGACCCAGTACTTC.

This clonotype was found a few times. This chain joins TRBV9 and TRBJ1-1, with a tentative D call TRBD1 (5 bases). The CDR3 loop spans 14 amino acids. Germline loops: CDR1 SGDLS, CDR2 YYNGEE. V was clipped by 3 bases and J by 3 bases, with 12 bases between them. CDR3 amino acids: CASSATQGDTEAFF. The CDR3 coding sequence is TGTGCCAGCAGCGCAACCCAGGGTGACACTGAAGCTTTCTTT.

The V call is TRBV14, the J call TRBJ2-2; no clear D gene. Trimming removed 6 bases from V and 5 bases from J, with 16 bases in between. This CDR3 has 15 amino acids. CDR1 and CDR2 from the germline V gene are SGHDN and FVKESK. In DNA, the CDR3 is TGTGCCAGCAGAAGAGACGGAAGCTATACCGGGGAGCTGTTTTTT. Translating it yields CASRRDGSYTGELFF.

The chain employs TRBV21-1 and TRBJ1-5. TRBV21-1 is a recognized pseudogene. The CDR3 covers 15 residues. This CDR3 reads CASSKPRDSNQPQHF. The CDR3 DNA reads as TGTGCCAGCAGCAAACCAAGGGATAGCAATCAGCCCCAGCATTTT.

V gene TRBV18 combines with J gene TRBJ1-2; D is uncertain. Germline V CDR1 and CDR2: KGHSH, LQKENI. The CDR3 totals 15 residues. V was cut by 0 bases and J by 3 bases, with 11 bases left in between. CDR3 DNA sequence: TGTGCCAGCTCACCACCTCTTTCCGGGGACTATGGCTACACCTTC. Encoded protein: CASSPPLSGDYGYTF. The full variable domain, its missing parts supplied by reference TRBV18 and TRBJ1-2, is NAGVMQNPRHLVRRRGQEARLRCSPMKGHSHVYWYRQLPEEGLKFMVYLQKENIIDESGMPKERFSAEFPKEGPSILRIQQVVRGDSAAYFCASSPPLSGDYGYTFGSGTRLTVV.